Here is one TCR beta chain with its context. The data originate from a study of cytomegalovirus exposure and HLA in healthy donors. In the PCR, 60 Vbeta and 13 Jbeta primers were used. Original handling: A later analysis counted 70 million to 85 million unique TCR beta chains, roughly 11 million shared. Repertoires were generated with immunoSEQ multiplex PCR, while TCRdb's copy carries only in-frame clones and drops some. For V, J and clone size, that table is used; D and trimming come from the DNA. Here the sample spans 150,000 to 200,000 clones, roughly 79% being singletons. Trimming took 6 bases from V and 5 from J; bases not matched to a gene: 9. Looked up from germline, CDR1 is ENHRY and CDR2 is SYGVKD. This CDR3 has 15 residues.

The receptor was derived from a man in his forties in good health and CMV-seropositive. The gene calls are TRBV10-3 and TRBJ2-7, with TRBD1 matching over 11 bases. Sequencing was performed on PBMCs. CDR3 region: CAIRDQGQGGDEQYF. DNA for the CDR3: TGTGCCATCAGAGACCAGGGACAGGGGGGAGACGAGCAGTACTTC.